This TCR beta chain is from a study of OX40 agonist ivuxolimab in advanced cancers. The wider study: The study gave patients intravenous ivuxolimab at 0.01 to 10 mg/kg every 2 weeks. From about 23 to 85 years was the age range, with a mean of around 60 years, and roughly 83% were male. Study findings and constraints: Within 6 weeks, CD4+ and CD8+ blood T cells expanded clonally at 0.1 to 3.0 mg/kg.

Profiled with immunoSEQ multiplex PCR; TCRdb holds only in-frame clones, not every one. Here the sample spans tens of thousands of clones, roughly 80% being singletons. This CDR3 comprises 14 residues. The germline CDR1 and CDR2 sequences are MNHEY and SVGAGI. The V and J ends lost 5 bases and 5 bases respectively, with 12 bases between them. A word on this clone: Antigen unknown.

Anyone with autoimmune disease history or systemic immunosuppression was excluded. The material sequenced was CD4+ or CD8+ T cells sorted from blood, taken in a trial of the OX40 agonist ivuxolimab. This sequence originates from an adult with an advanced solid tumor such as melanoma, head and neck, liver or kidney cancer. The chain recombines TRBV6-5 with TRBJ1-4; no reliable D call. The CDR3 spells CASSPVSKNEKLFF. In nucleotides, the CDR3 is TGTGCCAGCAGTCCGGTCTCCAAAAATGAAAAACTGTTTTTT.